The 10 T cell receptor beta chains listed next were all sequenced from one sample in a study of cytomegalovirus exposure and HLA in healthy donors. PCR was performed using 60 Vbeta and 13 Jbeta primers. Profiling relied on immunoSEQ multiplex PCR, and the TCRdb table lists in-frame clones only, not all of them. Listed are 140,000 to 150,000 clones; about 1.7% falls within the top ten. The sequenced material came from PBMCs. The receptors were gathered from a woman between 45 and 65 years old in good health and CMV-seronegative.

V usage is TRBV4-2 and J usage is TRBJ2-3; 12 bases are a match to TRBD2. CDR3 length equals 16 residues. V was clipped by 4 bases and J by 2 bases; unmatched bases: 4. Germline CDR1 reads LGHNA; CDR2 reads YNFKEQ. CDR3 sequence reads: CASSRRLAGDTDTQYF. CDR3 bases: TGTGCCAGCAGCCGCCGACTAGCGGGAGACACAGATACGCAGTATTTT.

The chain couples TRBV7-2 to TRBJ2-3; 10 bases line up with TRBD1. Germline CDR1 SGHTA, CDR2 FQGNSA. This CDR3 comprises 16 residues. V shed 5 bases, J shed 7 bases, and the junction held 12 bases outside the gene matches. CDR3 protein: CASSLTGTGVKNTQYF. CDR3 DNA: TGTGCCAGCAGCCTCACCGGGACAGGGGTTAAAAATACGCAGTATTTT.

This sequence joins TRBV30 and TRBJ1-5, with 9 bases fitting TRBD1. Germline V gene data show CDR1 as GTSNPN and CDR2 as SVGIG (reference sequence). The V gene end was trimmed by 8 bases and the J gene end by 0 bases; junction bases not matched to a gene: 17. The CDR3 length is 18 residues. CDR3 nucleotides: TGTGCCCCCGGCAATAGCTGGGGACAGGGATATAGCAATCAGCCCCAGCATTTT. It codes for CAPGNSWGQGYSNQPQHF.

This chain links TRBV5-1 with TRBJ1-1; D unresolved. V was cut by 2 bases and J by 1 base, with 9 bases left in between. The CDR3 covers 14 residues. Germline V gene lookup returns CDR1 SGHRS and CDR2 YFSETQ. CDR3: CASSFGFTNTEAFF. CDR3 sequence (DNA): TGCGCCAGCAGCTTTGGCTTTACGAACACTGAAGCTTTCTTT.

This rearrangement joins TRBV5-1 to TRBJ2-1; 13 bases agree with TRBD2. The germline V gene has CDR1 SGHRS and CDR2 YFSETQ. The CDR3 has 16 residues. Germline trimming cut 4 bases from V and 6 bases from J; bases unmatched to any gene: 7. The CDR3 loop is CASSPWTSGRLNEQFF. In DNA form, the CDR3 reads TGCGCCAGCAGCCCGTGGACTAGCGGGAGACTCAATGAGCAGTTCTTC.

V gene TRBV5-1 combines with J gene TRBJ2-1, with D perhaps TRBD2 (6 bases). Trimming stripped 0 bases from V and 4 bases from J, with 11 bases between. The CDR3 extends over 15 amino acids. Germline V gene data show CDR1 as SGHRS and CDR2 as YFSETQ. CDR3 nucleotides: TGCGCCAGCAGCTTGGATTCCGGGGGATACAATGAGCAGTTCTTC. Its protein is CASSLDSGGYNEQFF.

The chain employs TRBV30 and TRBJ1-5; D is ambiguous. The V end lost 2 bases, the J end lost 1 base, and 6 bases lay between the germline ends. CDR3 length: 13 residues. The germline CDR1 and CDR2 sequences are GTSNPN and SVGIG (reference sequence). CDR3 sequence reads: CAWSLGSNQPQHF. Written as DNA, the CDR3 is TGTGCCTGGAGTCTAGGAAGCAATCAGCCCCAGCATTTT.

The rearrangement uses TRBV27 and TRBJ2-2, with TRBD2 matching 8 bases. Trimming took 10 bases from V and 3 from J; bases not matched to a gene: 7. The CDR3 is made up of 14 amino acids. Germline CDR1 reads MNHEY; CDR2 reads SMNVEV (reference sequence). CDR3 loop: CATPPGRDTGELFF. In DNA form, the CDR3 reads TGTGCCACCCCCCCCGGGAGGGACACCGGGGAGCTGTTTTTT.

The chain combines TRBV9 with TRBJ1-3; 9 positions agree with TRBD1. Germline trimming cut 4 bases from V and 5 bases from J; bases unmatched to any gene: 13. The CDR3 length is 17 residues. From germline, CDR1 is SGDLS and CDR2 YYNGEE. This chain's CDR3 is CASSPEGTGLTRNTIYF. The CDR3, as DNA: TGTGCCAGCAGCCCAGAGGGGACAGGGCTTACCAGAAACACCATATATTTT.

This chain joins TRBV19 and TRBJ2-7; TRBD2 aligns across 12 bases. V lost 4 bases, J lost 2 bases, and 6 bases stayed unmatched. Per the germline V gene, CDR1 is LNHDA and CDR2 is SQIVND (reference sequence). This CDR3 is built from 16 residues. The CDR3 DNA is TGTGCCAGTAGTAGACGAAGGACTAGCGGGGCCTACGAGCAGTACTTC. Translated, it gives CASSRRRTSGAYEQYF.